These T cell receptor beta chains were read from a single sample in a study of cytomegalovirus exposure and HLA in healthy donors. Sequencing used immunoSEQ multiplex PCR; TCRdb keeps in-frame clones, though not all of them. The sample has approximately 24,000 clones, about two thirds seen once; the top ten hold roughly 4.5%. Sequencing was done on a sample of PBMCs. These receptors originate from a woman aged 45 to 65 in good health and CMV-seronegative. CDR3s include the opening cysteine and the closing phenylalanine or tryptophan. Fields, in order: clone size, V gene, J gene, D gene, CDR3 DNA, CDR3 protein. The D gene is left open where the match is weak. Clone size is not always given. Where it is, it says once, few, many or a class for expanded clones.

once	TRBV15	TRBJ2-7	TRBD1	TGTGCCACCAGCAGAGGGACAGGGGGTTTTGAGCAGTACTTC	CATSRGTGGFEQYF
NA	TRBV4-1	TRBJ2-6	NA	TGCGCCAGCAGCCAAGACGGGTCAACCCTCGGCTCTGGGGCCAACGTCCTGACTTTC	CASSQDGSTLGSGANVLTF
NA	TRBV7-2	TRBJ1-1	NA	TGTGCCAGCTTACGGACTGCGAACACTGAAGCTTTCTTT	CASLRTANTEAFF
NA	TRBV4-2	TRBJ2-7	NA	TGTGCCAGCAGCCCAAGCGGCTTACCCTACGAGCAGTACTTC	CASSPSGLPYEQYF
NA	TRBV5-1	TRBJ1-1	TRBD1	TGCGCCAGCCGCTTGGATGGACAGGGCTACACTGAAGCTTTCTTT	CASRLDGQGYTEAFF
once	TRBV28	TRBJ2-1	TRBD1	TGTGCCAGCAGTTTATGGGGGACAGGGGGGAGCGATGAGCAGTTCTTC	CASSLWGTGGSDEQFF
NA	TRBV5-4	TRBJ2-7	NA	TGTGCCAGCAGTTCTACAGGGAACGAGCAGTACTTC	CASSSTGNEQYF
NA	TRBV6-5	TRBJ2-5	TRBD1	TGTGCCAGCAGTTGGGACAGGGAAGAGACCCAGTACTTC	CASSWDREETQYF
NA	TRBV14	TRBJ2-3	NA	TGTGCCAGCAGCCAGAGAACTTGGACTATCCGCACAGATACGCAGTATTTT	CASSQRTWTIRTDTQYF
NA	TRBV2	TRBJ2-3	TRBD2	TGTGCCAGCAGTCTAACTAGCGGCACAGATACGCAGTATTTT	CASSLTSGTDTQYF
NA	TRBV2	TRBJ2-6	NA	TGTGCCAGCAGTCCTTCTGGGGCCAACGTCCTGACTTTC	CASSPSGANVLTF
NA	TRBV4-1	TRBJ2-5	NA	TGCGCCAGCAGCCAAGATCCCGGCAGGGCCCAAGAGACCCAGTACTTC	CASSQDPGRAQETQYF
NA	TRBV29-1	TRBJ1-1	NA	TGCAGCGCAAGTGGGGGCAGGGTAAACACTGAAGCTTTCTTT	CSASGGRVNTEAFF
NA	TRBV5-1	TRBJ1-1	NA	TGCGCCAGCAGCTTGGACAGTACTAACACTGAAGCTTTCTTT	CASSLDSTNTEAFF
NA	TRBV5-4	TRBJ1-4	NA	TGTGCCAGCAGCTTGGAAGTGTCAGGGGTGGAAAAACTGTTTTTT	CASSLEVSGVEKLFF
NA	TRBV10-1	TRBJ1-4	TRBD1	TGCGCCAGCAGCAGACAGGGTCGGAATGAAAAACTGTTTTTT	CASSRQGRNEKLFF
NA	TRBV5-1	TRBJ1-1	NA	TGCGCCAGCAGCTTCTCAGGGATAGGGGAGAACACTGAAGCTTTCTTT	CASSFSGIGENTEAFF
once	TRBV29-1	TRBJ2-3	TRBD2	TGCAGCGTTGAGGGCGGGAGGGGGACAGATACGCAGTATTTT	CSVEGGRGTDTQYF
few	TRBV6-5	TRBJ1-2	NA	TGTGCCAGCAGCCCTAGGACTAACTATGGCTACACCTTC	CASSPRTNYGYTF
once	TRBV28	TRBJ1-5	NA	TGTGCCAGTGTGGACAGTTACAATCAGCCCCAGCATTTT	CASVDSYNQPQHF
NA	TRBV6-5	TRBJ2-5	NA	TGTGCCAGCAGCGACGGTCCAGGGGTGGAGACCCAGTACTTC	CASSDGPGVETQYF
NA	TRBV6-6	TRBJ1-1	TRBD1	TGTGCCAGCCGACAGGCAGGGGGAGCTTTCTTT	CASRQAGGAFF
NA	TRBV29-1	TRBJ1-2	NA	TGCAGCTCATCCGGAGCTCGGGGTTACACCTTC	CSSSGARGYTF
NA	TRBV5-1	TRBJ1-1	NA	TGCGCCAGCAGCACCGGACAGAGGAACACTGAAGCTTTCTTT	CASSTGQRNTEAFF
NA	TRBV29-1	TRBJ1-3	NA	TGCAGCGTCACACATACCTCTGGAAACACCATATATTTT	CSVTHTSGNTIYF
few	TRBV20-1	TRBJ2-5	NA	TGCAGTGCGCAGTTCCAAGAGACCCAGTACTTC	CSAQFQETQYF
NA	TRBV7-9	TRBJ1-1	NA	TGTGCCAGCAGCTCCGTCCCTTTAGGCGGGCCTGAAGCTTTCTTT	CASSSVPLGGPEAFF
once	TRBV6-5	TRBJ1-4	NA	TGTGCCAGCAGTTACCAAAACAGGGTTGGTGAAAAACTGTTTTTT	CASSYQNRVGEKLFF
once	TRBV5-4	TRBJ2-7	TRBD2	TGTGCCAGCAGCCCTCCTCTAGCGGGAGTGCCTGGGAAGCAGTACTTC	CASSPPLAGVPGKQYF
NA	TRBV7-2	TRBJ1-5	TRBD1	TGTGCCAGCAGCAGCGACAGGGTGTACCAGCCCCAGCATTTT	CASSSDRVYQPQHF
once	TRBV9	TRBJ2-1	NA	TGTGCCAGCAGCAGTGAGGTAATGGCCTACAATGAGCAGTTCTTC	CASSSEVMAYNEQFF
NA	TRBV2	TRBJ2-2	TRBD1	TGTGCCAGCAGTGACTGGACAGGGGTTACCGGGGAGCTGTTTTTT	CASSDWTGVTGELFF
NA	TRBV7-9	TRBJ1-2	TRBD1	TGTGCCAGCAGCCCGACAGGGGGAAAAGCGGACTATGGCTACACCTTC	CASSPTGGKADYGYTF
NA	TRBV29-1	TRBJ2-7	NA	TGCAGCGTTGCCAGACAGGTAGGCTACGAGCAGTACTTC	CSVARQVGYEQYF
few	TRBV9	TRBJ2-1	TRBD2	TGTGCCAGCAGCTTTCGACTAGCGGGAGGACAGGAGCAGTTCTTC	CASSFRLAGGQEQFF
NA	TRBV28	TRBJ1-2	TRBD1	TGTGCCTCCCAAGGGGGCGGTGGCACGGGCTACACCTTC	CASQGGGGTGYTF
NA	TRBV6-1	TRBJ1-2	TRBD1	TGTGCCAGCATTGGGGACAGGGCCACAGCGGGCTACACCTTC	CASIGDRATAGYTF
NA	TRBV6-1	TRBJ2-4	NA	TGTGCCAGCAGTGGGGGTACAGGGTGGGGAGCCAAAAACATTCAGTACTTC	CASSGGTGWGAKNIQYF
NA	TRBV6-5	TRBJ1-2	TRBD1	TGTGCCAGCAGCGCAGGGGGCGCGGGCTATGGCTACACCTTC	CASSAGGAGYGYTF
NA	TRBV28	TRBJ2-7	TRBD1	TGTGCCAGCAGACATAGGACAGGGGGCCCCTACGAGCAGTACTTC	CASRHRTGGPYEQYF
NA	TRBV5-6	TRBJ2-5	NA	TGTGCCAGCAGTTTCCTGGGAGAAATGAGGGAGACCCAGTACTTC	CASSFLGEMRETQYF
NA	TRBV7-3	TRBJ2-7	NA	TGTGCCAGCAGCTTAAGTAGCCAGACCGAGCAGTACTTC	CASSLSSQTEQYF
NA	TRBV5-1	TRBJ2-7	NA	TGCGCCAGCAGCACCAACTTCTACGAGCAGTACTTC	CASSTNFYEQYF
NA	TRBV6-6	TRBJ1-6	NA	TGTGCCAGCGGATACCGACCGGGTGATTCACCCCTCCACTTT	CASGYRPGDSPLHF
few	TRBV5-1	TRBJ2-3	NA	TGCGCCAGCAGCTTCTCAAGCCCCGCAGGGTCCACAGATACGCAGTATTTT	CASSFSSPAGSTDTQYF
NA	TRBV5-6	TRBJ1-2	TRBD1	TGTGCCAGCAGCGTTGTCCGGGACAGGGCTTTCTATGGCTACACCTTC	CASSVVRDRAFYGYTF
NA	TRBV4-2	TRBJ2-7	TRBD2	TGTGCCAGCAGCCAAGAGGGCGGGAGCTCCTACGAGCAGTACTTC	CASSQEGGSSYEQYF
NA	TRBV6-5	TRBJ1-5	NA	TGTGCCAGCAGACCGGAAGCGGGAAAGAATCAGCCCCAGCATTTT	CASRPEAGKNQPQHF
NA	TRBV7-2	TRBJ1-4	NA	TGTGCCAGCAGCTCACAGGGAGGGCGGGAAAAACTGTTTTTT	CASSSQGGREKLFF
NA	TRBV18	TRBJ1-1	NA	TGTGCCAGCTCACTCAAGCAACGGGAAAACACTGAAGCTTTCTTT	CASSLKQRENTEAFF
few	TRBV4-1	TRBJ1-5	NA	TGCGCCAGCAGCCCACAGGGCCTGGGCAATCAGCCCCAGCATTTT	CASSPQGLGNQPQHF
NA	TRBV5-1	TRBJ2-1	NA	TGCGCCAGCAGCTTAGAGAGCTCCTACAATGAGCAGTTCTTC	CASSLESSYNEQFF
NA	TRBV6-1	TRBJ2-7	NA	TGTGCCAGCAGTGGGGAGGCTACGGGCCACTACGAGCAGTACTTC	CASSGEATGHYEQYF
NA	TRBV6-5	TRBJ2-3	NA	TGTGCCAGCAGTCGGGCAGGGTTCACAGATACGCAGTATTTT	CASSRAGFTDTQYF